The TCR beta chain described here comes from a study of blood T cell repertoires in COVID-19. Repertoires were generated with immunoSEQ multiplex PCR, while TCRdb's copy carries only in-frame clones and drops some. In the table there are 97,000 or so clones, approximately 81% of which are singletons. The CDR3 has 13 residues. The germline CDR1 and CDR2 sequences are SGHRS and YFSETQ. V shed 0 bases and J shed 4 bases, with 7 bases lying between them. V and J are TRBV5-1 and TRBJ1-1; D is uncertain. Sequencing was performed on peripheral blood. The source is a man in his sixties with acute or convalescent COVID-19. The CDR3 bases are TGCGCCAGCAGCTTGGAGAGAGGCACTGAAGCTTTCTTT. The encoded protein is CASSLERGTEAFF.